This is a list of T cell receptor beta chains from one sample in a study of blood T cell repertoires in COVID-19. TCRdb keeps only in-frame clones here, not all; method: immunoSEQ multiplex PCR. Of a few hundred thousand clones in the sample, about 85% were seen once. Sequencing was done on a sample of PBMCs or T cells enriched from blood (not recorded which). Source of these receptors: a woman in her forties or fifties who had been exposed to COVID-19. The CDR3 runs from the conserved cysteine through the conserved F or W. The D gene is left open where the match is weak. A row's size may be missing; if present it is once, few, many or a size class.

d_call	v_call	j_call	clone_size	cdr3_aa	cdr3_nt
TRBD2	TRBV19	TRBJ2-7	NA	CASSPVGLAGVRYEQYF	TGTGCCAGTAGTCCCGTGGGGCTAGCGGGGGTACGCTACGAGCAGTACTTC
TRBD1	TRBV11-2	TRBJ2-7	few	CASSPTGTDYEQYF	TGTGCCAGCAGCCCGACAGGGACAGATTACGAGCAGTACTTC
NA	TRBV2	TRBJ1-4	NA	CASRGSTRTNEKLFF	TGTGCCAGCCGAGGGTCCACTCGGACTAATGAAAAACTGTTTTTT
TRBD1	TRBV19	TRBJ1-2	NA	CASTPKGQGRWGYTF	TGTGCCAGTACCCCCAAGGGACAGGGCAGGTGGGGCTACACCTTC
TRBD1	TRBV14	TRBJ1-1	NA	CASSLGGPYTEAFF	TGTGCCAGCAGCCTAGGGGGCCCCTACACTGAAGCTTTCTTT
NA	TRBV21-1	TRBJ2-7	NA	CASSKGGGQGSGEQYF	TGTGCCAGCAGCAAAGGAGGAGGACAGGGGTCTGGCGAGCAGTACTTC
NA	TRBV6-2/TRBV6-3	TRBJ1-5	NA	CASSSPGWGNQPQHF	TGTGCCAGCAGTTCGCCGGGTTGGGGCAATCAGCCCCAGCATTTT
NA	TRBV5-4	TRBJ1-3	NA	CASSLRGTGNTIYF	TGTGCCAGCAGCCTCCGGGGGACTGGAAACACCATATATTTT
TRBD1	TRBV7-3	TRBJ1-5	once	CASSLIKRGHQPQHF	TGTGCCAGCAGCTTAATTAAAAGGGGGCATCAGCCCCAGCATTTT
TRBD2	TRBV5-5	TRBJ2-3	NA	CASSLVLAVTDTQYF	TGTGCCAGCAGCTTAGTACTAGCGGTCACAGATACGCAGTATTTT
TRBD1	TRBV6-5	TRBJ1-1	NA	CASLTPLTGEFRF	TGTGCCAGCCTTACACCACTGACAGGGGAGTTTCGCTTT
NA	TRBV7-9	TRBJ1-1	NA	CASSREITVPAEAFF	TGTGCCAGCAGCCGTGAGATAACGGTCCCCGCTGAAGCTTTCTTT
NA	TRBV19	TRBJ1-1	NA	CASSGEISGGNTEAFF	TGTGCCAGTAGTGGGGAGATCTCGGGGGGGAACACTGAAGCTTTCTTT
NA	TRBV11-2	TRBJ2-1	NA	CASSITSFTEQFF	TGTGCCAGCAGCATCACTAGTTTCACTGAGCAGTTCTTC
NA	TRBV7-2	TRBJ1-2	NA	CASSSGGVPNYGYTF	TGTGCCAGCAGCTCGGGGGGGGTCCCTAACTATGGCTACACCTTC
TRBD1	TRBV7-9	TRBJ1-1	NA	CASSPYSSGGTEAFF	TGTGCCAGCAGCCCTTACTCCTCAGGGGGCACTGAAGCTTTCTTT
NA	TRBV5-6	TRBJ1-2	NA	CASSNGRVGVMYGYTF	TGTGCCAGCAGCAATGGGAGGGTCGGGGTAATGTATGGCTACACCTTC
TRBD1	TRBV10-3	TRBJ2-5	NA	CAISEGTGVWSETQYF	TGTGCCATCAGTGAGGGGACAGGGGTTTGGAGTGAGACCCAGTACTTC
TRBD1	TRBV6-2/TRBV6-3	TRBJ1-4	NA	CASSNNRGGLFF	TGTGCCAGCAGTAACAACAGGGGTGGGCTGTTTTTT
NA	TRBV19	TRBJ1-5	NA	CASSMSARQSGNQPQHF	TGTGCCAGTAGTATGTCGGCGCGGCAGAGTGGCAATCAGCCCCAGCATTTT